The rows below give T cell receptor beta chains drawn from one sample of a study of tumor-infiltrating lymphocytes in primary liver carcinoma. TCRdb used MiXCR to reprocess the multiplex PCR reads, holding one entry per CDR3 protein. The sample includes tens of thousands of distinct CDR3 sequences, about 80% of them seen just once. The sequenced sample was liver tumor tissue from sampling region 3. The source is a man in his forties with primary liver carcinoma and hepatitis B virus infection. The CDR3 runs from the conserved cysteine through the conserved F or W. A D gene is named only where the DNA matches it firmly. Rows give clone size only sometimes, using once, few, many, or a class for an expanded clone.

NA	TRBJ1-2	NA	TRBV10-1	TGCGCCAGCAGTGATAGCTGGAGGAAAACTGGCCACGCCTTC	CASSDSWRKTGHAF
TRBD2	TRBJ2-7	large	TRBV11-2	TGTGCCAGCAGTAGGGAGGGCCTTTACGAGCAGTACTTC	CASSREGLYEQYF
NA	TRBJ2-2	NA	TRBV4-2	TGTACCAGCAGCCAAGAGCTGGGAAACATCGGGGAGCTGTTCTTT	CTSSQELGNIGELFF
NA	TRBJ1-1	NA	TRBV29-1	TGCAGCGTTTCGACCACACTGAACACTGAAGCTTTCTTT	CSVSTTLNTEAFF
NA	TRBJ2-5	NA	TRBV11-2	TGTGCCAACAGCTTAGTAGAAGAGACACAGTACTTC	CANSLVEETQYF
NA	TRBJ1-1	many	TRBV6-5	TGTGCCAGCAGTCCGGCAATGAACACTGAAGCTTTCTTT	CASSPAMNTEAFF
NA	TRBJ1-3	many	TRBV5-1	TGCGCCAGCAGCTTGGGCGTATCTGGAAACACCATATATTTT	CASSLGVSGNTIYF
TRBD2	TRBJ2-1	once	TRBV5-4	TGTGTCAGCAGCTTGGGGATAGCGGGGAGAGCTGAGCAGTTCTTC	CVSSLGIAGRAEQFF
NA	TRBJ2-1	NA	TRBV6-5	TGTTCCAGCAGTTACTCGCAGGGAGGCGGCTCCTACAATGAGCAGTTCTTC	CSSSYSQGGGSYNEQFF
TRBD1	TRBJ2-1	NA	TRBV28	TGTGCCAGCAGTTACCCTGGACAGGGGGCACGGTATGAGCAGTTCTTC	CASSYPGQGARYEQFF
NA	TRBJ2-6	NA	TRBV4-2	TGTGCAAGCGGCCAGACAGGATCTGGGGCCAACGTCCTGACTTTC	CASGQTGSGANVLTF
TRBD2	TRBJ2-1	NA	TRBV14	TGTGCCGGCAGACAAGACATCGGGTCAGGTCGGAGTCAGCGGGGGTATGAGCAGTTCTTC	CAGRQDIGSGRSQRGYEQFF
NA	TRBJ2-1	NA	TRBV14	TGTGCCAGCAGCCAAGCTGGCCAGAACCGCCACAACGAGCAGTTCTTC	CASSQAGQNRHNEQFF
NA	TRBJ1-5	once	TRBV6-2/TRBV6-3	TGTGCCAGCAGCCTAAACCTCGGGAGTAGCAATCAGGCCCCGCATTTT	CASSLNLGSSNQAPHF
TRBD1	TRBJ1-1	NA	TRBV19	TGTGCCAGTAGCCCAGGGGACAGGAGCAGTGAAGCTTTCTTT	CASSPGDRSSEAFF
NA	TRBJ2-5	NA	TRBV6-1	TGTGCCAGCAGTGAAGTAAGGATAGGGAGAGAGACCCAGTACTTC	CASSEVRIGRETQYF
NA	TRBJ2-1	NA	TRBV6-6	TGTGCCGGGAAGGGGGACATTGGCGTTAAGCAGTTCTTC	CAGKGDIGVKQFF
NA	TRBJ1-1	NA	TRBV6-6	TGTGCCAGCAGCCCCCGGATAGTTATGGACACTGAAGCTTTCTTT	CASSPRIVMDTEAFF
NA	TRBJ1-5	many	TRBV28	TGTGCCAGCAGTTTCGGCCAGGGATTCAGGCAGCCCCAGCATTTT	CASSFGQGFRQPQHF
TRBD2	TRBJ2-7	NA	TRBV11-2	TGTGCCGGCAAACAATATTCGGGAGGGGGCTACGAGCAGTACTTC	CAGKQYSGGGYEQYF
NA	TRBJ2-2	NA	TRBV24-1	TGTGCCACCAGAGATCCCGACACCACCCGGGAGCTGTTTTTT	CATRDPDTTRELFF
NA	TRBJ1-1	NA	TRBV4-1	TGTGCCAGCAGCCAAAACCCCTTGAGGGCCTGGAACACTGAAGCTTTCTTT	CASSQNPLRAWNTEAFF
NA	TRBJ1-1	medium-sized	TRBV4-2	TGTGCCAGCAGCCAAGATCGGACAGTGACTGAAGCTTTCTTT	CASSQDRTVTEAFF
NA	TRBJ1-1	NA	TRBV11-3	TGTGCCAGCAGTTTCACACCCGTGAACACTGAAGCCTTCTTT	CASSFTPVNTEAFF
NA	TRBJ2-3	NA	TRBV6-5	TGTGCCAGTCTGGACTCGGGGGGCGATACGCGGTATTTT	CASLDSGGDTRYF
TRBD2	TRBJ2-7	many	TRBV16	TGTGCCAGCAGCCGCGGGGCTAGCGGTGAGCAGTACTTC	CASSRGASGEQYF
NA	TRBJ2-5	once	TRBV11-2	TGTACCAGCAGCTTAGTACCGGCTTGCGGGCAAGAGACCCAGTACTTC	CTSSLVPACGQETQYF
NA	TRBJ2-5	NA	TRBV5-1	TGCGCCAGCAGCCCCCTAGAGGGAGGATCACAAGGGACCCAGTACTTC	CASSPLEGGSQGTQYF
NA	TRBJ2-7	NA	TRBV29-1	NA	CSVGQGSYEQYF
TRBD1	TRBJ2-5	few	TRBV24-1	TGTGCCACAAACCCCGGGACAGGGGAAGAGACCCAGTACTTC	CATNPGTGEETQYF
TRBD1	TRBJ2-5	NA	TRBV29-1	TGCAGCTACCGATGGACAGGGCTGGGAGGGACCCAGTACTTC	CSYRWTGLGGTQYF
TRBD1	TRBJ2-5	many	TRBV28	TGTGCCAGCAGCTGGGCTGGACAGGTTGATCCCCAAGAGACCCAGTACTTC	CASSWAGQVDPQETQYF
NA	TRBJ1-1	NA	TRBV5-4	TGTGCCAGCAGCTCTGGTTTCGGCACAGGGAACACTGAAGCTTTCTTT	CASSSGFGTGNTEAFF
NA	TRBJ1-1	few	TRBV20-1	TGCAGTGCTAGAGACCAGTATAACACTGAAGCTTTCTTT	CSARDQYNTEAFF
NA	TRBJ2-3	once	TRBV6-5	TGTGCCAGCAGTGTATCCCAGTGGGCAGATACGCGGTATTTT	CASSVSQWADTRYF
NA	TRBJ2-4	NA	TRBV11-2	TGTGTAAGCAGCTTAGATTCGAGGCTAGCCAAAAACATTCAGTACTTC	CVSSLDSRLAKNIQYF
NA	TRBJ2-3	NA	TRBV11-2	TGTGCCGGAAGGGCACGGGAGCCCCCAGATGCGCAGTACTTT	CAGRAREPPDAQYF
TRBD2	TRBJ2-3	few	TRBV5-4	TGTGCCAGCATTACTGTAACTGGGACTAGCGGCACAGATACGCAGTATTTT	CASITVTGTSGTDTQYF
NA	TRBJ2-1	NA	TRBV29-1	TGCAGCGTGGAGGGTCTAGCGCAGGGGAATGAGCGGTTCTTC	CSVEGLAQGNERFF
NA	TRBJ2-7	NA	TRBV11-2	TGTGCCGGCAGCTTGACTGACACTGCCTACGAGCGGTACTTC	CAGSLTDTAYERYF
NA	TRBJ2-2	NA	TRBV11-2	TGTGGCGACAGCTTAGTTCGGACGTACCCAGGGGCCGGGGAGCTGTTTTTT	CGDSLVRTYPGAGELFF
NA	TRBJ2-7	NA	TRBV11-2	TGTGCCAGTGCCCCCTCGGAAGCGGCCCACTACGAGCACTACTTC	CASAPSEAAHYEHYF
TRBD2	TRBJ2-1	many	TRBV29-1	TGCAGCGTTTCCGGGACTAGCGGGCGCATCTCCTACAATGAGCAGTTCTTC	CSVSGTSGRISYNEQFF
NA	TRBJ2-4	NA	TRBV11-2	TGTGCCAGCGGTCAGAATGTAAGGGGTGCGGGAAACACTCAGTACTTC	CASGQNVRGAGNTQYF
TRBD1	TRBJ2-1	NA	TRBV29-1	TGCAGCAGATTGCCCGGACAGGGGGTGGATGTGCAGTTCTTC	CSRLPGQGVDVQFF
NA	TRBJ2-6	NA	TRBV6-5	TGTGTCTGCAGATTAGGAAAGGGATCCTCTGGGGCCAACGTCCTGACTTTC	CVCRLGKGSSGANVLTF
TRBD1	TRBJ2-5	NA	TRBV28	TGTGCCAGCAGTACAGGGGCCGTCCTGGGAAGTGACTTC	CASSTGAVLGSDF
NA	TRBJ2-2	once	TRBV19	TGTACCAGCCTACAGGGACCGAACACCGGGGAGCTGTTTTTT	CTSLQGPNTGELFF
NA	TRBJ2-2	NA	TRBV6-6	TGTACCAGCAGTTCCGGACTACCTACCGGGGAGCTGTTTTTT	CTSSSGLPTGELFF
NA	TRBJ2-2	few	TRBV9	TGTGCCAGCAGCGTAAACTCGAACACCGGGGAGCTGTTTTTT	CASSVNSNTGELFF
NA	TRBJ2-5	NA	TRBV11-2	TGTGCCACCAGATCCGGGGACTCGGCCCACCAAGAGACCCAGTATTTC	CATRSGDSAHQETQYF